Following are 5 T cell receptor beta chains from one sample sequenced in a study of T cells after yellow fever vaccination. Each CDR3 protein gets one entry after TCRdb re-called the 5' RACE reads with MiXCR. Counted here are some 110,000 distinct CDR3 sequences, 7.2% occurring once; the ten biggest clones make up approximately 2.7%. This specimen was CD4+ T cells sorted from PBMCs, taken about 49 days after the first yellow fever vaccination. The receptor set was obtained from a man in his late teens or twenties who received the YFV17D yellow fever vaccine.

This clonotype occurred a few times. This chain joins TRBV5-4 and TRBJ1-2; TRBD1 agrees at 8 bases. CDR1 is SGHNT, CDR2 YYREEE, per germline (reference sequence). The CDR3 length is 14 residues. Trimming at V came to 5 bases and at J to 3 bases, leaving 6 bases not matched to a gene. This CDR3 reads CASRPQGAHYGYTF. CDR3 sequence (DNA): TGTGCCAGCAGACCGCAGGGGGCCCACTATGGCTACACCTTC.

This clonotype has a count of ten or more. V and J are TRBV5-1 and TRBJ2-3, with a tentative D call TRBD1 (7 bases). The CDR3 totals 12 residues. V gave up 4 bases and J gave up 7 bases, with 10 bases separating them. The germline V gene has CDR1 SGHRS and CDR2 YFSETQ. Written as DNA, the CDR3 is TGCGCCAGCAGCGCGGGACAGAATACGCAGTATTTT. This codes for CASSAGQNTQYF.

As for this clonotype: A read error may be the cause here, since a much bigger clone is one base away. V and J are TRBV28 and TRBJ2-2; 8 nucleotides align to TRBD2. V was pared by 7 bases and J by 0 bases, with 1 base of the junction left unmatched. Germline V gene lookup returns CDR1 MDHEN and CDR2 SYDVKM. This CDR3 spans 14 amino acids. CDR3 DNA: TGTGCCAGCAACGGGGGGGCGAACACCGGGGAGCTGTTTTTT. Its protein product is CASNGGANTGELFF.

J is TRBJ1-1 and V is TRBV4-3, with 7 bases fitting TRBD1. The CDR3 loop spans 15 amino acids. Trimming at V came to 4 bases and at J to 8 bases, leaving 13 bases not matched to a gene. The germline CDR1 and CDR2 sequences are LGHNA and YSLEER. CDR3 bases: TGCGCCAGCAGCCCCTCCTACCACCCAGGGGGGGAAGCTTTCTTT. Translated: CASSPSYHPGGEAFF.

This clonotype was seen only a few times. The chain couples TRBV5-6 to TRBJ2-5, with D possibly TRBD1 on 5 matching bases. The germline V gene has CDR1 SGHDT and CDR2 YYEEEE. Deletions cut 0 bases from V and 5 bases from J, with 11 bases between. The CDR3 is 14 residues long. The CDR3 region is CASSLGGAVETQYF. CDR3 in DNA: TGTGCCAGCAGCTTGGGGGGCGCGGTGGAGACCCAGTACTTC.